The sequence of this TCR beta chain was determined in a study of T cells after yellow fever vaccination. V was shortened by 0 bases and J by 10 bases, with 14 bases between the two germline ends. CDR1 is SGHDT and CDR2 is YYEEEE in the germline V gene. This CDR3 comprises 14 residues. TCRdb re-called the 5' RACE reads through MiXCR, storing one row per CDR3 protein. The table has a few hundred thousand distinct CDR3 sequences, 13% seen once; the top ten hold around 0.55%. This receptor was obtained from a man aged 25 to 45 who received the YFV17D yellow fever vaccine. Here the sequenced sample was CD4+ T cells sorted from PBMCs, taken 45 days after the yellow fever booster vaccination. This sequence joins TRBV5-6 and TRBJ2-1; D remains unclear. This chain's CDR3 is CASSLGVPAAEQFF. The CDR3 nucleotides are TGTGCCAGCAGCTTGGGGGTGCCGGCGGCCGAGCAGTTCTTC.